These 11 T cell receptor beta chains came from one sample sequenced in a study of blood T cell repertoires in COVID-19. TCRdb's table, derived via immunoSEQ multiplex PCR, lists solely in-frame clones and lacks some. The sample has around 300,000 clones; approximately 85% are singletons. The sequenced material came from peripheral blood. The source of these receptors is a woman aged 70-85 years with acute or convalescent COVID-19.

This clone appeared once. The genes are TRBV7-3 and TRBJ2-2; D might be TRBD2 (6 bases). This CDR3 region has 14 residues. Deletions cut 6 bases from V and 6 bases from J, with 14 bases between. CDR1 and CDR2 (germline): SGHTA, FQGTGA. CDR3 sequence (DNA): TGTGCCAGCAGACCCCAACCGGGAGCCGGGGAGCTGTTTTTT. It translates to CASRPQPGAGELFF.

This clone was seen a single time. The chain is built from TRBV7-7 and TRBJ1-3; no clear D. The V end was cut by 5 bases, the J end by 4 bases, with 9 bases between. The CDR3 covers 13 residues. CDR1 is SSHAT, CDR2 FNYEAQ, per germline (reference sequence). CDR3 loop: CASSPDGGNTIYF. The CDR3 coding sequence is TGTGCCAGCAGCCCCGACGGGGGAAACACCATATATTTT.

The count of this clone is one. V gene TRBV6-1 combines with J gene TRBJ1-5; no firm D call. V was trimmed by 4 bases and J by 2 bases, leaving 15 bases between them. Germline V gene lookup returns CDR1 MNHNS and CDR2 SASEGT. The length of the CDR3 is 16 residues. The CDR3 sequence: CASSGRGSEGNQPQHF. The CDR3 DNA is TGTGCCAGCAGTGGCCGAGGCTCCGAAGGCAATCAGCCCCAGCATTTT.

The chain has TRBV19 and TRBJ1-1; D may be TRBD1 (5 bases). Germline lookup yields CDR1 LNHDA and CDR2 SQIVND (reference sequence). The CDR3 is 13 residues long. V shed 5 bases and J shed 6 bases, with 13 bases lying between them. The CDR3: CASSAQGWAEAFF. Here the CDR3 DNA reads TGTGCCAGTAGTGCTCAGGGCTGGGCTGAAGCTTTCTTT. Based on the CDR3 plus reference TRBV19 and TRBJ1-1, the full variable domain is DGGITQSPKYLFRKEGQNVTLSCEQNLNHDAMYWYRQDPGQGLRLIYYSQIVNDFQKGDIAEGYSVSREKKESFPLTVTSAQKNPTAFYLCASSAQGWAEAFFGQGTRLTVV.

The chain links TRBV2 to TRBJ2-5; no clear D gene. Trimming removed 7 bases from V and 1 base from J, with 13 bases in between. CDR3 length: 14 residues. Per germline, CDR1 SNHLY and CDR2 FYNNEI. The CDR3 nucleotides read TGTGCCAGCACCCCGAAACAGCCCCAAGAGACCCAGTACTTC. Its translation: CASTPKQPQETQYF.

This chain links TRBV5-1 with TRBJ1-1, with 7 bases matching TRBD1. The CDR3 has 13 residues. V shed 4 bases, J shed 10 bases, and the junction held 10 bases outside the gene matches. CDR1 is SGHRS, CDR2 YFSETQ, per germline. The DNA for the CDR3 is TGCGCCAGCAGCACGACAGGGAATTCGGGAGCTTTCTTT. Translating it yields CASSTTGNSGAFF. Together with reference TRBV5-1 and TRBJ1-1, the CDR3 gives the full variable domain: KAGVTQTPRYLIKTRGQQVTLSCSPISGHRSVSWYQQTPGQGLQFLFEYFSETQRNKGNFPGRFSGRQFSNSRSEMNVSTLELGDSALYLCASSTTGNSGAFFGQGTRLTVV.

The chain couples TRBV19 to TRBJ2-5; 8 bases fit TRBD1. After removal of 3 bases from V and 5 bases from J, the junction contained 5 bases not matched to a gene. Germline values: CDR1 LNHDA, CDR2 SQIVND (reference sequence). The CDR3 is 14 amino acids. The CDR3 here is CASSIGQGRETQYF. The CDR3 bases are TGTGCCAGTAGTATCGGACAGGGTAGGGAGACCCAGTACTTC.

The genes are TRBV5-1 and TRBJ2-1; TRBD2 matches 8 bases. The CDR3 totals 16 residues. V lost 0 bases to trimming and J lost 6 bases; unmatched junction nucleotides: 8. The germline gives CDR1 SGHRS, CDR2 YFSETQ. CDR3: CASSLVTTSVRNEQFF. CDR3 nucleotide sequence: TGCGCCAGCAGCTTGGTGACGACTAGCGTCCGCAATGAGCAGTTCTTC.

The chain links TRBV18 to TRBJ2-2, with 8 bases that match TRBD1. The CDR3 consists of 16 residues. Germline assignment: CDR1 KGHSH and CDR2 LQKENI. V lost 2 bases to trimming and J lost 4 bases; unmatched junction nucleotides: 6. CDR3 coding DNA: TGTGCCAGCTCACCAATTTCCGGGACAGGCACCGGGGAGCTGTTTTTT. This translates into CASSPISGTGTGELFF.

The J gene is TRBJ1-2, the V gene TRBV29-1, with TRBD1 as a possible D gene (5 bases). V shed 6 bases and J shed 6 bases, with 14 bases lying between them. Germline V CDR1 and CDR2: SQVTM, ANQGSEA. The CDR3 extends over 12 amino acids. The CDR3: CSVFSGSDGYTF. The CDR3 DNA is TGCAGCGTCTTTTCAGGGTCGGATGGCTACACCTTC.

CDR3 DNA: TGTGCCAGCAGCTTCTTACAGGGGCCTGAAGCTTTCTTT. Protein sequence: CASSFLQGPEAFF. The rearrangement joins TRBV7-9 to TRBJ1-1; 7 nucleotides match TRBD1. Germline V gene sequence: CDR1 SEHNR, CDR2 FQNEAQ (reference sequence). This CDR3 spans 13 amino acids. With 3 bases clipped from V and 6 bases from J, the junction kept 4 bases outside the gene matches.